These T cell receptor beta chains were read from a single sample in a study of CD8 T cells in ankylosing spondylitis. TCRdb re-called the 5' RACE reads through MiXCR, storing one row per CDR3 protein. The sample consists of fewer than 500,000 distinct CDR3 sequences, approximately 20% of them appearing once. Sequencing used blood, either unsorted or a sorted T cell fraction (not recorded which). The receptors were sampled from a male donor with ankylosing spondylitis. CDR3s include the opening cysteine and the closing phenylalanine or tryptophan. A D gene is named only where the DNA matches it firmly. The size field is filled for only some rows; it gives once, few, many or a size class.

cdr3_nt: TGCGCCAGCAGCTCAACGGGAGGAAATAACGGGGAGCTGTTTTTT
cdr3_aa: CASSSTGGNNGELFF
cdr3_length: 15
j_call: TRBJ2-2
d_call: TRBD2
v_call: TRBV5-1
clone_size: .

cdr3_nt: TGTGCCAGCACAACCCAGGGGAGGGAACAGCCCCAGCATTTT
cdr3_aa: CASTTQGREQPQHF
cdr3_length: 14
j_call: TRBJ1-5
d_call: .
v_call: TRBV12-3/TRBV12-4
clone_size: once

cdr3_nt: TGTGCCAGCAGCTTAGCTAACAGGGTCTCGGGGGAGACCCAGTACTTC
cdr3_aa: CASSLANRVSGETQYF
cdr3_length: 16
j_call: TRBJ2-5
d_call: .
v_call: TRBV7-2
clone_size: .

cdr3_nt: TGTGCCAGCAACCTAGCGGGAGGAAGGACAGATACGCAGTATTTT
cdr3_aa: CASNLAGGRTDTQYF
cdr3_length: 15
j_call: TRBJ2-3
d_call: TRBD2
v_call: TRBV11-2
clone_size: .

cdr3_nt: TGCAGTGCTATTATTCAGGGGTCGCAGGGCTACACCTTC
cdr3_aa: CSAIIQGSQGYTF
cdr3_length: 13
j_call: TRBJ1-2
d_call: .
v_call: TRBV20-1
clone_size: .

cdr3_nt: TGCATGGGAGGGCCGGGATACAATGAGCAGTTCTTC
cdr3_aa: CMGGPGYNEQFF
cdr3_length: 12
j_call: TRBJ2-1
d_call: TRBD2
v_call: TRBV20-1
clone_size: few

cdr3_nt: TGTGCCAGCAGTTTACCCCGGGCCGGTAAATACGAGCAGTACTTC
cdr3_aa: CASSLPRAGKYEQYF
cdr3_length: 15
j_call: TRBJ2-7
d_call: .
v_call: TRBV28
clone_size: few

cdr3_nt: TGTGCCAGCAGCTTAGGTCTGCGGATGGAAGCTTTCTTT
cdr3_aa: CASSLGLRMEAFF
cdr3_length: 13
j_call: TRBJ1-1
d_call: .
v_call: TRBV7-2
clone_size: .

cdr3_nt: TGCGCCAGTTCTTCGACTAGCGGGAACGGGGAGCTGTTTTTT
cdr3_aa: CASSSTSGNGELFF
cdr3_length: 14
j_call: TRBJ2-2
d_call: TRBD2
v_call: TRBV5-1
clone_size: few

cdr3_nt: TGTGCCAGCAGCCCCCCCCTCCCTGGGGCCAACGTCCTGACTTTC
cdr3_aa: CASSPPLPGANVLTF
cdr3_length: 15
j_call: TRBJ2-6
d_call: .
v_call: TRBV7-8
clone_size: .

cdr3_nt: TGCAGTGCGAGAGCCGGGACAGGTGGCTATGGCTACACCTTC
cdr3_aa: CSARAGTGGYGYTF
cdr3_length: 14
j_call: TRBJ1-2
d_call: TRBD1
v_call: TRBV20-1
clone_size: few

cdr3_nt: TGCAGTGCTAGAGATTCTCCAGCGGGAGAGTTAACCTACAATGAGCAGTTCTTC
cdr3_aa: CSARDSPAGELTYNEQFF
cdr3_length: 18
j_call: TRBJ2-1
d_call: TRBD2
v_call: TRBV20-1
clone_size: few

cdr3_nt: TGTGCCAGCAGTTTATGGGACAGGAGAAAACGGGAGCTGTTTTTT
cdr3_aa: CASSLWDRRKRELFF
cdr3_length: 15
j_call: TRBJ2-2
d_call: TRBD1
v_call: TRBV28
clone_size: few

cdr3_nt: TGTGCCAGCAGTTTCCCCGGGGGCTCTGGGGCCAACGTCCTGACTTTC
cdr3_aa: CASSFPGGSGANVLTF
cdr3_length: 16
j_call: TRBJ2-6
d_call: .
v_call: TRBV28
clone_size: once

cdr3_nt: TGTGCCAGCAGTCCAGGACAGGTTCACGAGCAGTACTTC
cdr3_aa: CASSPGQVHEQYF
cdr3_length: 13
j_call: TRBJ2-7
d_call: TRBD1
v_call: TRBV12-3/TRBV12-4
clone_size: once

cdr3_nt: TGTGCCAGCAGTTTGAACAGGGGCAGTTTAGCCAAAAACATTCAGTACTTC
cdr3_aa: CASSLNRGSLAKNIQYF
cdr3_length: 17
j_call: TRBJ2-4
d_call: TRBD1
v_call: TRBV27
clone_size: .

cdr3_nt: TGTGCCACCGGTCCCCCGGACAGGGACGGCACCGGGGAGCTGTTTTTT
cdr3_aa: CATGPPDRDGTGELFF
cdr3_length: 16
j_call: TRBJ2-2
d_call: TRBD1
v_call: TRBV24-1
clone_size: few

cdr3_nt: TGCGCCAGCAGCTTCGAGAGGGCCACAGATACGCAGTATTTT
cdr3_aa: CASSFERATDTQYF
cdr3_length: 14
j_call: TRBJ2-3
d_call: .
v_call: TRBV5-1
clone_size: .

cdr3_nt: TGTGCCAGCAGCCAAGTACAAGGAGGTCAGCCCCAGCATTTT
cdr3_aa: CASSQVQGGQPQHF
cdr3_length: 14
j_call: TRBJ1-5
d_call: .
v_call: TRBV3-1
clone_size: many

cdr3_nt: TGCGCCACCTCTTTCCGGACAGGCGGTATACAAGAGACCCAGTACTTC
cdr3_aa: CATSFRTGGIQETQYF
cdr3_length: 16
j_call: TRBJ2-5
d_call: TRBD1
v_call: TRBV5-1
clone_size: .

cdr3_nt: TGTGCCAGCAGTCTAGCGGGAAGGACCTACGAGCAGTACTTC
cdr3_aa: CASSLAGRTYEQYF
cdr3_length: 14
j_call: TRBJ2-7
d_call: TRBD2
v_call: TRBV6-1
clone_size: few

cdr3_nt: TGTGCCAGCAGCTTAGAGAGGGGGACCGGGGAGCTGTTTTTT
cdr3_aa: CASSLERGTGELFF
cdr3_length: 14
j_call: TRBJ2-2
d_call: .
v_call: TRBV11-2
clone_size: few

cdr3_nt: TGCAGTGCTAGAATCCCTGGGACTAGGGGAGCGGTAGGCAATGAGCAGTTCTTC
cdr3_aa: CSARIPGTRGAVGNEQFF
cdr3_length: 18
j_call: TRBJ2-1
d_call: TRBD2
v_call: TRBV20-1
clone_size: few

cdr3_nt: TGCAGTGCTAGAGAAGGACAGGGGCGGGCCGAGCAGTACTTC
cdr3_aa: CSAREGQGRAEQYF
cdr3_length: 14
j_call: TRBJ2-7
d_call: TRBD1
v_call: TRBV20-1
clone_size: .

cdr3_nt: TGTGCCATCAGGGGGGACAATCTATCCAGTTCACCCCTCCACTTT
cdr3_aa: CAIRGDNLSSSPLHF
cdr3_length: 15
j_call: TRBJ1-6
d_call: .
v_call: TRBV10-3
clone_size: .

cdr3_nt: TGTGCCAGCAGCGTAGACTACCCCTCCTACGAGCAGTACTTC
cdr3_aa: CASSVDYPSYEQYF
cdr3_length: 14
j_call: TRBJ2-7
d_call: .
v_call: TRBV9
clone_size: .

cdr3_nt: TGCGCCAGCAGCTCGGGGTTTTTCTCTGGGGCCAACGTCCTGACTTTC
cdr3_aa: CASSSGFFSGANVLTF
cdr3_length: 16
j_call: TRBJ2-6
d_call: .
v_call: TRBV5-1
clone_size: .

cdr3_nt: TGTGCCAGCAGCCGGGACCCAACAAACACCGGGGAGCTGTTTTTT
cdr3_aa: CASSRDPTNTGELFF
cdr3_length: 15
j_call: TRBJ2-2
d_call: .
v_call: TRBV7-9
clone_size: .

cdr3_nt: TGTGCCAGCAGTTTTACGGGGGAGCAGTACTTC
cdr3_aa: CASSFTGEQYF
cdr3_length: 11
j_call: TRBJ2-7
d_call: .
v_call: TRBV12-3/TRBV12-4
clone_size: few

cdr3_nt: TGTGCCAGCAGGGTCGGACAGACCTACGAGCAGTACTTC
cdr3_aa: CASRVGQTYEQYF
cdr3_length: 13
j_call: TRBJ2-7
d_call: .
v_call: TRBV6-2/TRBV6-3
clone_size: .

cdr3_nt: TGTGCCAGCAGTTACCACTCGGGGTACGAGCAGTACTTC
cdr3_aa: CASSYHSGYEQYF
cdr3_length: 13
j_call: TRBJ2-7
d_call: .
v_call: TRBV6-5
clone_size: many

cdr3_nt: TGTGCCAGCAGCCACGGGACAGGGGGTCGTGAGCAGTACTTC
cdr3_aa: CASSHGTGGREQYF
cdr3_length: 14
j_call: TRBJ2-7
d_call: TRBD1
v_call: TRBV7-2
clone_size: .

cdr3_nt: TGCGCCAGCAGCCAAGGGGCCAGCGGCCAATACGAGCAGTACTTC
cdr3_aa: CASSQGASGQYEQYF
cdr3_length: 15
j_call: TRBJ2-7
d_call: .
v_call: TRBV4-3
clone_size: few

cdr3_nt: TGCGCCCGCCGGACTACGCCCTCCTACAATGAGCAGTTCTTC
cdr3_aa: CARRTTPSYNEQFF
cdr3_length: 14
j_call: TRBJ2-1
d_call: .
v_call: TRBV5-1
clone_size: few

cdr3_nt: TGCAGTGCTCGCAGACTAGCGGCTGATTACAATGAGCAGTTCTTC
cdr3_aa: CSARRLAADYNEQFF
cdr3_length: 15
j_call: TRBJ2-1
d_call: TRBD2
v_call: TRBV20-1
clone_size: few

cdr3_nt: TGTGCTAGTGCCCCTCCGGGGGCAGACTATGGCTACACCTTC
cdr3_aa: CASAPPGADYGYTF
cdr3_length: 14
j_call: TRBJ1-2
d_call: .
v_call: TRBV12-5
clone_size: .

cdr3_nt: TGCAGTGCGCCCAAGGGGGCGGGGGAGACCCAGTACTTC
cdr3_aa: CSAPKGAGETQYF
cdr3_length: 13
j_call: TRBJ2-5
d_call: .
v_call: TRBV20-1
clone_size: few

cdr3_nt: TGCGCCAGCACCCCGGGGGACTTCACAGATACGCAGTATTTT
cdr3_aa: CASTPGDFTDTQYF
cdr3_length: 14
j_call: TRBJ2-3
d_call: .
v_call: TRBV5-1
clone_size: .

cdr3_nt: TGTGCCAGCAGGCTAGTGGGGGCCCCCTCCTACAATGAGCAGTTCTTC
cdr3_aa: CASRLVGAPSYNEQFF
cdr3_length: 16
j_call: TRBJ2-1
d_call: .
v_call: TRBV12-3/TRBV12-4
clone_size: .

cdr3_nt: TGTGCCAGCAGCCGTAGGCGGGAGCGCTCCACAGATACGCAGTATTTT
cdr3_aa: CASSRRRERSTDTQYF
cdr3_length: 16
j_call: TRBJ2-3
d_call: TRBD2
v_call: TRBV7-2
clone_size: .

cdr3_nt: TGTGCCTGCGAAAGGGCAGGGGGCGTGACTGAAGCTTTCTTT
cdr3_aa: CACERAGGVTEAFF
cdr3_length: 14
j_call: TRBJ1-1
d_call: TRBD1
v_call: TRBV30
clone_size: few